This TCR beta chain originates from a study of cytomegalovirus exposure and HLA in healthy donors. Regarding the study as a whole: Researchers reported from a later analysis that most CMV-associated TCR beta chains appeared HLA-restricted. Some public TCRs appeared in many individuals, while most sequences were rare.

In the case of this clone: Antigen unknown.

Primers: 60 Vbeta forward and 13 Jbeta reverse. Produced via immunoSEQ multiplex PCR; TCRdb's table is partial and in-frame only. The table lists about 150,000 clones, over 75% of them singletons. The CDR3 totals 15 residues. CDR1 is MNHEY and CDR2 is SMNVEV in the germline V gene (reference sequence). V shed 1 base, J shed 4 bases, and the junction held 2 bases outside the gene matches. The receptor comes from a man aged 30 to 45 in good health and CMV-seropositive. The rearrangement links TRBV27 to TRBJ2-7; 12 bases agree with TRBD1. The sequenced sample was PBMCs. CDR3 sequence (DNA): TGTGCCAGCAGTTTATGGGGACAGGGGGCTTACGAGCAGTACTTC. Translating gives CASSLWGQGAYEQYF.